This T cell receptor beta chain derives from a study of tissue T cells after allogeneic stem cell transplantation (dated by TCRdb to between 2022 and 2023). For context, the study as a whole: The study profiled TCR beta repertoires in many tissues obtained from research autopsies of patients with and without GVHD, and also in mouse models of GVHD. The human part of the study was a prospective observational study with no blinding and no randomization. General conclusions and limits of the study: Within patients, how anatomically similar tissues were was a major factor shaping TCR repertoire composition, regardless of disease or transplant status. Only a few T cell clones appeared in more than one patient, yet motif-based clustering showed tissue-specific repertoire signatures that were shared between patients. The study did not determine which tissue TCRs were alloreactive or antigen-specific, and some clones might have been persisting host cells. The patient cohort was small and varied clinically, and sampling depth was recognized as a limitation. In both patients and mice, T cells from blood and spleen picked up only a limited part of the TCR repertoire that was detected in tissues.

Interpreted using the paper, the time point label stands for: mouse harvest day 7 after allogeneic transplant. Mouse grafts combined 10^7 T-cell-depleted bone marrow cells with 10^6 splenic CD5+ T cells, given via tail vein injection. Mouse GVHD was modeled in a major MHC-mismatch B6 (H2b) into BALB/c (H2d) model, with tissues profiled at day 7 or 14. Mouse tissues and retro-orbital blood were harvested on day 7 or 14 post-transplant using separate sterile tools per animal; livers were flushed beforehand. Before genomic DNA isolation with the DNeasy Blood & Tissue Kit, mouse tissues were minced with razor blades in buffered saline. Library generation was performed with the immunoSEQ multiplex PCR assay. Adaptive Biotechnologies performed TCRbeta CDR3 sequencing at survey depth and reported CDR3 sequences, V/J genes, productive frequency, and template counts. Amplification of TCR beta CDR3 regions was performed from genomic DNA rather than from RNA. The original methods were these. Jensen-Shannon divergence served to quantify pairwise repertoire overlap between tissues, with 0 meaning identical and 1 meaning complete divergence. Tissues were clustered by single-linkage agglomerative hierarchical clustering of pairwise JSD values and displayed as dendrograms. GLIPH2 was run on all patient samples with simulation_depth 1000, kmer_min_depth 3, cdr3_length_cutoff 8, keeping groups with more than two unique CDR3s. A standardized tissue-overlap score extrapolated Jaccard GLIPH-group overlap across patients to a standard repertoire size of 1000 clones. To look at how diversity was associated with clinical or experimental variables, linear mixed-effect models were used, with tissue treated as a fixed effect and individual treated as a random effect. TCRdb re-hosts the immuneACCESS table, in-frame sequences only. Its copies lack some clones; in the studies checked, an unresolved V gene accounts for under half of them, and the cause for the rest is not known. Clone size and V and J calls were adopted from that table, with D and trimming inferred from the DNA. In all, the sample holds approximately 2,100 clones, and about 60% of those were seen once. The biggest ten clones account for about a quarter of the sample.

The CDR3 spans 18 residues, from the cysteine through the phenylalanine. The CDR3 was read in part: 51 bases, with the frame set at base 1. From the germline V gene (reference sequence), CDR1 is NSQYPW and CDR2 is LRSPGD. Here V drops 0 bases and J drops 0 bases, and the junction holds 2 bases not matched to any gene. Comment on this clone: This receptor's antigen is unknown. Gene names, together with germline sequences, are murine for this receptor. The read is 1 residue too short to cover the CDR3 end, so that end is filled in from the germline J gene.

What was sequenced was spleen. The chain was built from TRBV1 and TRBJ2-1; the junction holds 13 bases that match TRBD2. The clonotype was recovered from a female BALB/c mouse given C57BL/6 T cells with graft-versus-host disease after an allogeneic hematopoietic cell transplant. The CDR3 reads CTCSAEGLGGYNYAEQFF. The CDR3 bases that were read are TGCACCTGCAGTGCAGAGGGACTGGGGGGGTATAACTATGCTGAGCAGTTC. Reference TRBV1 and TRBJ2-1 genes cover what lies past the CDR3, so the full variable domain is VTLLEQNPRWRLVPRGQAVNLRCILKNSQYPWMSWYQQDLQKQLQWLFTLRSPGDKEVKSLPGADYLATRVTDTELRLQVANMSQGRTLYCTCSAEGLGGYNYAEQFFGPGTRLTVL.